This T cell receptor beta chain was sequenced in a study of blood T cells in healthy people across ages. The CDR3 runs 15 residues. CDR1 MNHEY and CDR2 SVGAGI come from the germline V gene. Together with a sample-barcoded 5' primer, a J-beta primer mix was included in a second PCR lasting about 6 to 11 cycles. TCRdb redid the calling of the 5' RACE reads with MiXCR, one entry per CDR3 protein. The sample yields about 810,000 distinct CDR3 sequences, 35% to 40% seen once. The TCR comes from a man aged 18 to 29 in good health. The source material was blood. The V call is TRBV6-5, the J call TRBJ2-5; 7 nucleotides agree with TRBD2. The DNA end is more similar to TRBJ2-7, so the J call may be wrong. This CDR3 reads CASSSPGGMGYEQYF. DNA for the CDR3: TGTGCCAGCAGTTCCCCGGGGGGTATGGGCTACGAGCAGTACTTC.